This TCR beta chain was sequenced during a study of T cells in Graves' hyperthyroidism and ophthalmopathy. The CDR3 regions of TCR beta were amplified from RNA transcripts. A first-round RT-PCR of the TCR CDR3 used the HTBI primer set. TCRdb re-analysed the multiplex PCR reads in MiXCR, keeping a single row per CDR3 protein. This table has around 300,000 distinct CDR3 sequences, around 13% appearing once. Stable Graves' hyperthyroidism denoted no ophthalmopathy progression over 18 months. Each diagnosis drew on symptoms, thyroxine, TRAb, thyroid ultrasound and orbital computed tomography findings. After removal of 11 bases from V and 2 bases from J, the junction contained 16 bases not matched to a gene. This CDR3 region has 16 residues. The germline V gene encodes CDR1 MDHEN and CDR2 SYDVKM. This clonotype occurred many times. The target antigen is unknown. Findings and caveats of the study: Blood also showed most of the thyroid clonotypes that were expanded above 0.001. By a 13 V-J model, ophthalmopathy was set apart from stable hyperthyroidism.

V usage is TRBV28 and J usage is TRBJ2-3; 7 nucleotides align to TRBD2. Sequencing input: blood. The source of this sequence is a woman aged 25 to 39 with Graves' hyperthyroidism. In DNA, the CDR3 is TGTGCCTACTCAGCGTCTAGCGGAACCTTCACAGATACGCAGTATTTT. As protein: CAYSASSGTFTDTQYF.